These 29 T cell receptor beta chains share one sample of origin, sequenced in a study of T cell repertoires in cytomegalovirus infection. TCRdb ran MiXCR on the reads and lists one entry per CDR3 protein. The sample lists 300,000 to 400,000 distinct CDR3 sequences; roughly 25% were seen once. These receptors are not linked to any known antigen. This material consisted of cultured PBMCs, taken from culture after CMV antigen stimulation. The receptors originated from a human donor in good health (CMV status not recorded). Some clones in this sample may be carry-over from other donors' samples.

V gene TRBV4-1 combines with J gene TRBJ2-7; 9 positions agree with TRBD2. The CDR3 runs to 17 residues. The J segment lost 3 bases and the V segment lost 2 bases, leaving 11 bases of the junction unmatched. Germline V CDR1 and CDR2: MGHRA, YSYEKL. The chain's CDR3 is CASSQRIKREVGYEQYF. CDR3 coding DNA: TGCGCCAGCAGCCAACGAATTAAGCGGGAGGTAGGCTACGAGCAGTACTTC.

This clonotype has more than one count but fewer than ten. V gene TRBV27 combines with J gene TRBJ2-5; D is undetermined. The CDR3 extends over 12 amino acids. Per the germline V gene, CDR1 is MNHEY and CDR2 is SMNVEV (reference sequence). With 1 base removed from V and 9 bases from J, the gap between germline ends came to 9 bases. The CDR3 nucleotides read TGTGCCAGCAGTTTATGGCGTGTCTCCCAGTACTTC. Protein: CASSLWRVSQYF.

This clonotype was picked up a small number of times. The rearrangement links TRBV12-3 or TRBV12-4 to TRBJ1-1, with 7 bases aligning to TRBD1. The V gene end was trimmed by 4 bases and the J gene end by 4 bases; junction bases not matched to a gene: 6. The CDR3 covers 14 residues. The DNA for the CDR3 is TGTGCCAGCAGTTCAGAGACAGGGCCCACTGAAGCTTTCTTT. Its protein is CASSSETGPTEAFF.

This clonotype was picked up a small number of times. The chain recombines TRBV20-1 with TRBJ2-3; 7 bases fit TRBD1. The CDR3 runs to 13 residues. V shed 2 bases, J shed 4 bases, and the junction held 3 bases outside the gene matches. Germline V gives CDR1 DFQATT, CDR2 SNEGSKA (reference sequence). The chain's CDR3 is CSARRTGADTQYF. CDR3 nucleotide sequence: TGCAGTGCTAGAAGGACAGGAGCAGATACGCAGTATTTT.

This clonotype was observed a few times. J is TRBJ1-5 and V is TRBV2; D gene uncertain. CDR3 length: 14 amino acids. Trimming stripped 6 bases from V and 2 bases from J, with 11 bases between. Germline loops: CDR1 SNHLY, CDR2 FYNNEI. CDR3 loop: CASSAEVGNQPQHF. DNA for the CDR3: TGTGCCAGCAGCGCCGAAGTGGGCAATCAGCCCCAGCATTTT.

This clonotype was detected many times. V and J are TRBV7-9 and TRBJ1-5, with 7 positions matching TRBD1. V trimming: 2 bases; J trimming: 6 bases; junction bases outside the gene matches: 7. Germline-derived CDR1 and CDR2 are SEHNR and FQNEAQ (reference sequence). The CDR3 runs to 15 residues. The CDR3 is CASSLSRGRFQPQHF. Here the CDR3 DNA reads TGTGCCAGCAGCTTATCAAGGGGGCGTTTTCAGCCCCAGCATTTT.

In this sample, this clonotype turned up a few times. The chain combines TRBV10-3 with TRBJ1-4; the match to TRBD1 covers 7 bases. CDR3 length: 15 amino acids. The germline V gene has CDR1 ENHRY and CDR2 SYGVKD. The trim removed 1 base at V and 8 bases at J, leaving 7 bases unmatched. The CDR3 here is CAISELNGDREKLFF. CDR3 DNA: TGTGCCATCAGTGAGTTGAATGGGGACAGAGAAAAACTGTTTTTT.

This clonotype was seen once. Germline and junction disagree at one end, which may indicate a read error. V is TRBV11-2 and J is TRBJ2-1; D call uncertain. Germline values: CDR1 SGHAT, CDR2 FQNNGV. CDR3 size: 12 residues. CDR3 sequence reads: CVSSDTYNEPFF. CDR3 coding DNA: TGTGTCAGCAGCGACACCTACAATGAGCCGTTCTTC.

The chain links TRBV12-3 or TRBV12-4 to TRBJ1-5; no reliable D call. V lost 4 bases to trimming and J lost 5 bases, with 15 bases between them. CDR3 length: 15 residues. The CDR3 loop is CASSSPDGVDQPQHF. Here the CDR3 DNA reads TGTGCCAGCAGTTCGCCGGACGGGGTTGATCAGCCCCAGCATTTT.

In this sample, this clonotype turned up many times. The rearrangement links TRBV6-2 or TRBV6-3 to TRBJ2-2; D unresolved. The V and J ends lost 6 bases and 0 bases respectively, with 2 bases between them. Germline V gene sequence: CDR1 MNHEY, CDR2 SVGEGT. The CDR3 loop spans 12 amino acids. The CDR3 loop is CASSTNTGELFF. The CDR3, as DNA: TGTGCCAGCAGCACGAACACCGGGGAGCTGTTTTTT.

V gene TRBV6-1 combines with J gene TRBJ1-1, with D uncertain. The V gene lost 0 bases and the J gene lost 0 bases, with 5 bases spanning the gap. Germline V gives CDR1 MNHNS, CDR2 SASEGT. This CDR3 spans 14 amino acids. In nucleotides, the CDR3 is TGTGCCAGCAGTGAAGCGTTAATGAACACTGAAGCTTTCTTT. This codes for CASSEALMNTEAFF.

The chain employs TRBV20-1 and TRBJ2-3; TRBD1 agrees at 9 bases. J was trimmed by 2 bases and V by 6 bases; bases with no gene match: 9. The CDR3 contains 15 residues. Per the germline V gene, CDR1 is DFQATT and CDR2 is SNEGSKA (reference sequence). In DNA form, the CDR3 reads TGCAGTGCCATCCCGGGACAGGGTTTCACAGATACGCAGTATTTT. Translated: CSAIPGQGFTDTQYF.

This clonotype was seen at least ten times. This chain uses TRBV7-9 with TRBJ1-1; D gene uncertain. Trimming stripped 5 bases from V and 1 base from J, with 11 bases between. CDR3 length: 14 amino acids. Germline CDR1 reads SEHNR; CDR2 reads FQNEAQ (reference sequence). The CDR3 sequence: CASSGGSGNTEAFF. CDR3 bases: TGTGCCAGCAGCGGAGGTTCCGGGAACACTGAAGCTTTCTTT.

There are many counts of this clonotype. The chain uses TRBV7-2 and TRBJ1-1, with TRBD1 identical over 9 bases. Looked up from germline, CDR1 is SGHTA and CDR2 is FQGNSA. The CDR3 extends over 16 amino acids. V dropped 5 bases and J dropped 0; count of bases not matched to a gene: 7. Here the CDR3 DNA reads TGTGCCAGCAGCAAAGGGACAGGGTGGATGAACACTGAAGCTTTCTTT. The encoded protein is CASSKGTGWMNTEAFF.

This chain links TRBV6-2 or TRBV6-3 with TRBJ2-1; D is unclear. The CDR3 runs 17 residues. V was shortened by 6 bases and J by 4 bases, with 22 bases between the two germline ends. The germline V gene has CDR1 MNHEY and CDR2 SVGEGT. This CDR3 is CASSLEWVASRYNEQFF. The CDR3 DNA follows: TGTGCCAGCAGCCTCGAGTGGGTAGCATCCCGTTACAATGAGCAGTTCTTC.

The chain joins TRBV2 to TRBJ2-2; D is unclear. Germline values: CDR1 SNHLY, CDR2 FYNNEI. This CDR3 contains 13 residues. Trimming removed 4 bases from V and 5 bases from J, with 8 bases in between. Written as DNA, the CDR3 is TGTGCCAGCAGTGTTCTGGGGACCGGGGAGCTGTTTTTT. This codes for CASSVLGTGELFF.

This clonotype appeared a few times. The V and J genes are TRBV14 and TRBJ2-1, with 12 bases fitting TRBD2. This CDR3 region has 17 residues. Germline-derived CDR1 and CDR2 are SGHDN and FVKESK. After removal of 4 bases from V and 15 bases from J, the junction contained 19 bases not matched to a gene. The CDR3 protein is CASSRSNPGLAGSGLFF. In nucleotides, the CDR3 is TGTGCCAGCAGCCGATCAAATCCGGGACTAGCGGGTTCAGGGTTGTTCTTC.

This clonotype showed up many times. In DNA, the CDR3 is TGTGCCAGCAGTTACTCGATAATTGGAGGCAGGGGGTCCGAAAAACTGTTTTTT. This translates into CASSYSIIGGRGSEKLFF. The chain combines TRBV6-5 with TRBJ1-4, with 7 nucleotides matching TRBD1. The germline CDR1 and CDR2 sequences are MNHEY and SVGAGI. This CDR3 spans 18 amino acids. V lost 0 bases, J lost 8 bases, and 15 bases stayed unmatched.

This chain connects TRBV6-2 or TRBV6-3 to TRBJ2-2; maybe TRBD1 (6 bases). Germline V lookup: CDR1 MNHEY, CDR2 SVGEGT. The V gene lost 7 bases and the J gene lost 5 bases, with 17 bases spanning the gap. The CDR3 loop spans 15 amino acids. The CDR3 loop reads CASTQQGSGTGELFF. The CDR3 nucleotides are TGTGCCAGCACCCAACAGGGTTCGGGGACCGGGGAGCTGTTTTTT.

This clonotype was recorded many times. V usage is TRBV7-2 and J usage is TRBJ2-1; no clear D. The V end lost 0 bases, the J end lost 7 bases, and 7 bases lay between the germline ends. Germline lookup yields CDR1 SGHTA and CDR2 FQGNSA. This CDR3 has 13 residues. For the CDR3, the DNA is TGTGCCAGCAGCTTAGCAATTGCTAATGAGCAGTTCTTC. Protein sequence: CASSLAIANEQFF.

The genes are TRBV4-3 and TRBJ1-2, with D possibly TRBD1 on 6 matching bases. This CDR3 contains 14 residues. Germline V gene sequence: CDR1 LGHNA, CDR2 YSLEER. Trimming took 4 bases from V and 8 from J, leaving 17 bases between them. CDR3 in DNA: TGCGCCAGCAGCCGAGAGGGGGAGGTGAGAGGCTACACCTTC. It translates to CASSREGEVRGYTF.

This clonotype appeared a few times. CDR3 sequence (DNA): TGTGCCAGCAGCTTAGAACTAGCGGGAGAAACAGATACGCAGTATTTT. Translation gives CASSLELAGETDTQYF. The V call is TRBV7-8, the J call TRBJ2-3; 11 nucleotides agree with TRBD2. J gave up 3 bases and V 1 base, and 3 bases lay outside the gene matches. Germline V CDR1 and CDR2: SGHVS, FQNEAQ. The CDR3 covers 16 residues.

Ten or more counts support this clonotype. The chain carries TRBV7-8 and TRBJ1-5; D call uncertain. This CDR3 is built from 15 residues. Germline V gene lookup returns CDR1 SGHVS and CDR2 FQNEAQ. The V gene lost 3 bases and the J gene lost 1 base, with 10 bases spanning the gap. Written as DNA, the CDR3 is TGTGCCAGCAGCTTGGCCCTTGGAAGCAATCAGCCCCAGCATTTT. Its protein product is CASSLALGSNQPQHF.

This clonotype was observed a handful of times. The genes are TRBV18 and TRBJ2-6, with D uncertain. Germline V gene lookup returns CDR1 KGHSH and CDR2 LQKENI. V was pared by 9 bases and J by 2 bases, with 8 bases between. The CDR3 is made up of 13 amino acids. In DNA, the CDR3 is TGTGCCAGTAAGCTTACTGGGGCCAACGTCCTGACTTTC. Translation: CASKLTGANVLTF.

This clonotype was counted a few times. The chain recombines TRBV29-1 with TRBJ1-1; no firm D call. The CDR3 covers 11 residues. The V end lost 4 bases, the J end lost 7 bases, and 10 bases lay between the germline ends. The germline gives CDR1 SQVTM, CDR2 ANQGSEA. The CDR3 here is CSVVRGGEAFF. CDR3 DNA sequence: TGCAGCGTTGTCCGAGGAGGTGAAGCTTTCTTT.

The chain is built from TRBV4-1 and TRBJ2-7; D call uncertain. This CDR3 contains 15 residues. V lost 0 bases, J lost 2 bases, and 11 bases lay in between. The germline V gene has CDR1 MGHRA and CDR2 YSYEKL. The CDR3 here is CASSQDALTTYEQYF. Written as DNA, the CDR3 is TGCGCCAGCAGCCAAGATGCCCTGACCACCTACGAGCAGTACTTC.

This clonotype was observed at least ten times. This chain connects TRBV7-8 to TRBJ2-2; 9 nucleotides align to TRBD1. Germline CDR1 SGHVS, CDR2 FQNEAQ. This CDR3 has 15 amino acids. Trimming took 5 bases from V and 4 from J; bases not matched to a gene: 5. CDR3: CASSRQGVGTGELFF. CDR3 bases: TGTGCCAGCAGCAGACAGGGGGTCGGCACCGGGGAGCTGTTTTTT.

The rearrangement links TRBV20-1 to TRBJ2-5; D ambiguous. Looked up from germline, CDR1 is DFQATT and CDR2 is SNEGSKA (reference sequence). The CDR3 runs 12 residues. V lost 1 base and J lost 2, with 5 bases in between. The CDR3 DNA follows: TGCAGTGCTAGAGGGGGACAAGAGACCCAGTACTTC. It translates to CSARGGQETQYF.

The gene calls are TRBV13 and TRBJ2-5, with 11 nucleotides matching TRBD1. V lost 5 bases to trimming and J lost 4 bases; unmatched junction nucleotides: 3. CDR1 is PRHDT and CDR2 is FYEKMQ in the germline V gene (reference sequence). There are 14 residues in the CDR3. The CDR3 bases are TGTGCCAGCAGCACGGACAGGGGGCCAGAGACCCAGTACTTC. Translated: CASSTDRGPETQYF.